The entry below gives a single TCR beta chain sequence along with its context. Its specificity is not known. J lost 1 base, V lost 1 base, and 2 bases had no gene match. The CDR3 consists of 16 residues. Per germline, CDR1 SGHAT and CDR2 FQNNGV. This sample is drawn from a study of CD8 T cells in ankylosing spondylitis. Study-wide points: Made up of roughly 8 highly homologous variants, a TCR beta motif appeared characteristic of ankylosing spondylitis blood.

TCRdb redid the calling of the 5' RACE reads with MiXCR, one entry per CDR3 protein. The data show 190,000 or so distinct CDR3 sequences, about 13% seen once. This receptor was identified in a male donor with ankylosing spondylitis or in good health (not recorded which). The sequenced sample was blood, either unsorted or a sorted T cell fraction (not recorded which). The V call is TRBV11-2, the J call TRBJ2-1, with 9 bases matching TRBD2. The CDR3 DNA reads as TGTGCCAGCAGCTTAGGGGCGGGGGGGTCCTACAATGAGCAGTTCTTC. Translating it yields CASSLGAGGSYNEQFF.